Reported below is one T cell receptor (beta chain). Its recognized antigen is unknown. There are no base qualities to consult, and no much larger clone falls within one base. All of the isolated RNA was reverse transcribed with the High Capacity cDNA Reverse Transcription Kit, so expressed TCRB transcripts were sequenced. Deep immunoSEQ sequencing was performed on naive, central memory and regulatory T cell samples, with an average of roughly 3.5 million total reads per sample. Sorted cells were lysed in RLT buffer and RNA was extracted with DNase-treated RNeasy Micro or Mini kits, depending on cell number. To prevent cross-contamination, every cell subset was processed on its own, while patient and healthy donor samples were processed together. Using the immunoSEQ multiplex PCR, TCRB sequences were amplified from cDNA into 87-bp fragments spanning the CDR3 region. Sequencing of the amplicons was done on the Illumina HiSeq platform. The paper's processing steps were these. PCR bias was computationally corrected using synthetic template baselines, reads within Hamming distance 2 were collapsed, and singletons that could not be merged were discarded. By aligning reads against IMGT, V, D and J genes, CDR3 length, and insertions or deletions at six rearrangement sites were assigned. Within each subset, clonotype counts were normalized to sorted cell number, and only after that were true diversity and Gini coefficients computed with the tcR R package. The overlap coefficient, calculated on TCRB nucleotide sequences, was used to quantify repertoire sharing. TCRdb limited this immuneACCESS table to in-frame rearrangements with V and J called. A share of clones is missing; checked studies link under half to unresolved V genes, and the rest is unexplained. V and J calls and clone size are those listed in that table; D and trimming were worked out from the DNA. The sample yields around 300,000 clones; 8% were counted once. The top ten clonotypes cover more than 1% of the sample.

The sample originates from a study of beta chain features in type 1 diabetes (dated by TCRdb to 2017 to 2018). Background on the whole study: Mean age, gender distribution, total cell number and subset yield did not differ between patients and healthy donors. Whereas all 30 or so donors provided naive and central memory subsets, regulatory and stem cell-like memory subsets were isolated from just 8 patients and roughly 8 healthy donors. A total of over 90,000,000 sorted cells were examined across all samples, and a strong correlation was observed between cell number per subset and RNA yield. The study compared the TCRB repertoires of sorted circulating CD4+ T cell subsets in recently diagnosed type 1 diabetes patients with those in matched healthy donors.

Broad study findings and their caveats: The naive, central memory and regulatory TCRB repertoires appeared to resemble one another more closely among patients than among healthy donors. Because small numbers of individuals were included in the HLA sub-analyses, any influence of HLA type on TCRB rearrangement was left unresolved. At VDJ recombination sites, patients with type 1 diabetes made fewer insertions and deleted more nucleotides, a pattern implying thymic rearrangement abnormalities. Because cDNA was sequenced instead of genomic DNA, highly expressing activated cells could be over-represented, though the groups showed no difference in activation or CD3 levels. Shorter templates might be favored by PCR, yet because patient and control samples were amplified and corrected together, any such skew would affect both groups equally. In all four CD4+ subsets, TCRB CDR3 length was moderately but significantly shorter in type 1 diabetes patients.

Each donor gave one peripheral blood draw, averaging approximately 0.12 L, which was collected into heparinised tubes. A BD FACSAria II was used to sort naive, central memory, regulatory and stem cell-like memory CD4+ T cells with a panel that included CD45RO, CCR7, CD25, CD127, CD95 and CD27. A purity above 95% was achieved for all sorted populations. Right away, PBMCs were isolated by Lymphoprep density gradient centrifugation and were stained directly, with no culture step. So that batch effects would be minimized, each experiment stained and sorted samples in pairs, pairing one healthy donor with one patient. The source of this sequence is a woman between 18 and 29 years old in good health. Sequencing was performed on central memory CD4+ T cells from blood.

The CDR3 reads as follows: CASSAGLGSSYEQYF. The DNA is as follows: TGTGCCAGCAGCGCAGGGCTCGGGAGCTCCTACGAGCAGTACTTC. Here the chain combines TRBV7-3 and TRBJ2-7; TRBD2 is perhaps the D gene, given 6 matching bases. V gives up 5 bases and J gives up 0 bases, and the segment between their germline ends measures 14 bases. Including the terminal cysteine and phenylalanine, the CDR3 comprises 15 residues. Only the CDR3 part of the read is kept: 45 bases, read in frame from the first base. CDR1 and CDR2 are read off the germline V gene as SGHTA and FQGTGA.